The 8 T cell receptor beta chains in this list originate from one sample, sequenced in a study of cytomegalovirus exposure and HLA in healthy donors. A multiplex PCR was run with 60 Vbeta primers and 13 Jbeta primers. The data were produced by immunoSEQ multiplex PCR, yet TCRdb's version contains in-frame clones alone and is incomplete. The sample yields under 250,000 clones, about 80% seen once. Sequencing was done on a sample of PBMCs. These receptors came from a woman in her twenties or thirties in good health and CMV-seronegative.

This clone was seen a handful of times. The genes are TRBV27 and TRBJ2-4, with TRBD1 as a possible D gene (6 bases). The CDR3 consists of 18 residues. CDR1 and CDR2 from the germline V gene are MNHEY and SMNVEV (reference sequence). V was trimmed by 6 bases and J by 6 bases, leaving 27 bases between them. CDR3 coding DNA: TGTGCCAGCAGCCCTTTTCCGATCCTCCGGGACATCTTAAACATTCAGTACTTC. Protein sequence: CASSPFPILRDILNIQYF.

The genes are TRBV5-1 and TRBJ1-1; no definite D call. The CDR3 length is 12 residues. CDR1 SGHRS and CDR2 YFSETQ come from the germline V gene. V was clipped by 5 bases and J by 7 bases, with 12 bases between them. This CDR3 reads CASRIPGGEAFF. CDR3 DNA: TGCGCCAGCAGAATCCCAGGAGGTGAAGCTTTCTTT.

The chain combines TRBV5-1 with TRBJ1-2, with D tentatively TRBD1 (5 bases). V lost 1 base and J 7 bases, leaving 20 bases between the germline ends. The germline CDR1 and CDR2 sequences are SGHRS and YFSETQ. The CDR3 spans 16 residues. Here the CDR3 DNA reads TGCGCCAGCAGCTTGTTAGGGGCCTCTCCTGGCTCTGGCTACACCTTC. It encodes CASSLLGASPGSGYTF.

This clone appeared a single time. The V call is TRBV30, the J call TRBJ2-5, with D maybe TRBD2 (5 bases). The CDR3 length is 10 residues. V was trimmed by 3 bases and J by 7 bases, leaving 6 bases between them. Germline V gene lookup returns CDR1 GTSNPN and CDR2 SVGIG (reference sequence). CDR3 in DNA: TGTGCCTGGAGCCGGGGGACCCAGTACTTC. This encodes CAWSRGTQYF. Drawing the rest from reference TRBV30 and TRBJ2-5, the complete variable domain is SQTIHQWPATLVQPVGSPLSLECTVEGTSNPNLYWYRQAAGRGLQLLFYSVGIGQISSEVPQNLSASRPQDRQFILSSKKLLLSDSGFYLCAWSRGTQYFGPGTRLLVL.

In the case of this clone: The sample carries other DNA sequences with the same CDR3. The chain combines TRBV2 with TRBJ1-6; 7 bases match TRBD1. J gave up 13 bases and V 5 bases, and 11 bases lay outside the gene matches. This CDR3 comprises 14 residues. CDR1 is SNHLY, CDR2 FYNNEI, per germline. CDR3 DNA: TGTGCCAGCAGTCGGGACAGCGCTGGATCGCCCCTCCACTTT. Translated: CASSRDSAGSPLHF.

The chain employs TRBV4-1 and TRBJ2-5; 9 bases match TRBD2. The CDR3 has 17 amino acids. Unmatched junction bases numbered 9, after V lost 4 bases and J lost 0 bases. The germline gives CDR1 MGHRA, CDR2 YSYEKL. Written as DNA, the CDR3 is TGCGCCAGCAGCCGGGCGATCAGCGGGGGGTACCAAGAGACCCAGTACTTC. Protein: CASSRAISGGYQETQYF.

The CDR3 nucleotides are TGTGCCAGCAGCTTAGTTCAGGGCTCGGACACTGAAGCTTTCTTT. Translated, it gives CASSLVQGSDTEAFF. This rearrangement joins TRBV7-9 to TRBJ1-1; possibly TRBD1 for D (5 bases). The CDR3 length is 15 residues. Germline values: CDR1 SEHNR, CDR2 FQNEAQ (reference sequence). The germline V and J ends were trimmed by 1 base and 3 bases, with 12 bases remaining between them.

This clone has a single count. It may be a read error: a sequence one base away is much more abundant. The chain is built from TRBV11-3 and TRBJ2-7; D gene uncertain. CDR1 is SGHNT and CDR2 is YENEEA in the germline V gene. The CDR3 has 13 amino acids. V shed 5 bases and J shed 2 bases, with 10 bases lying between them. CDR3 sequence: CASSLGEAYEQYF. CDR3 nucleotide sequence: TGTGCCAGCAGCCTCGGAGAGGCCTACGAGCAGTACTTC.